The source of this TCR beta chain is a study of neurological immune-mediated disorders. The cDNA was generated through 5'RACE incorporating 10-nucleotide random UMIs. In TCRdb, the 5' RACE reads were re-called with MiXCR into one record per CDR3 protein. The sample lists around 23,000 distinct CDR3 sequences, over 10% seen once, with around 16% in the top ten. This clonotype was observed at least ten times. V lost 2 bases and J 0 bases, leaving 7 bases between the germline ends. This CDR3 contains 15 residues. Sequenced: PBMCs. This clonotype originated in a middle-aged woman with HTLV-1-associated myelopathy (HAM/TSP). This chain uses TRBV12-3 or TRBV12-4 with TRBJ1-4; no reliable D call. The CDR3, as DNA: TGTGCCAGCAGTTTATCGGCAGCAACTAATGAAAAACTGTTTTTT. Encoded protein: CASSLSAATNEKLFF.